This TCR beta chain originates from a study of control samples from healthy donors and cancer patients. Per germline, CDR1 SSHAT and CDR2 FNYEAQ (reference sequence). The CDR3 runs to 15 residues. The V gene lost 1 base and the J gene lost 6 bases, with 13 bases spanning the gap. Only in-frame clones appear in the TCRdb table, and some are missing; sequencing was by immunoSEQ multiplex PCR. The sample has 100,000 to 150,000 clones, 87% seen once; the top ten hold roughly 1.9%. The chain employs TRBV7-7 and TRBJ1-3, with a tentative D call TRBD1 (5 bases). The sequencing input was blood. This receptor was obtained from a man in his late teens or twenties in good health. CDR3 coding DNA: TGTGCCAGCAGCTTAGGGACATCGGCCCCAAACACCATATATTTT. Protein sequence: CASSLGTSAPNTIYF.